This entry lists 22 T cell receptor beta chains sequenced from one sample in a study of blood T cell repertoires in COVID-19. Method: immunoSEQ multiplex PCR; TCRdb's copy keeps in-frame clones and lacks some. The sample comprises over 250,000 clones, approximately 90% of which are singletons, and around 2% rests with the top ten. The sample comprised PBMCs or T cells enriched from blood (not recorded which). The source is an older woman in a cohort exposed to, infected with or recovered from COVID-19 (not recorded which).

The chain has TRBV28 and TRBJ2-5; possible D gene TRBD1, 6 bases. The CDR3 runs to 14 residues. V lost 7 bases to trimming and J lost 4 bases, with 16 bases between them. Germline V CDR1 and CDR2: MDHEN, SYDVKM. The CDR3 region has the DNA TGTGCCAGCACTCCCCAGGGGAGCGGAGAGACCCAGTACTTC. Translation gives CASTPQGSGETQYF.

This clone was picked up a small number of times. The chain employs TRBV30 and TRBJ2-2; 9 bases fit TRBD2. The germline V gene encodes CDR1 GTSNPN and CDR2 SVGIG (reference sequence). The V and J ends lost 3 bases and 5 bases, in that order; junction bases with no gene match: 7. The CDR3 sequence is 15 residues long. This chain's CDR3 is CAWSPSGIETGELFF. The DNA of the CDR3 is TGTGCCTGGAGCCCTAGCGGGATTGAGACCGGGGAGCTGTTTTTT.

The rearrangement links TRBV25-1 to TRBJ2-7, with 12 bases matching TRBD1. CDR1 is MGHDK and CDR2 is SYGVNS in the germline V gene. The CDR3 consists of 15 residues. After removal of 3 bases from V and 6 bases from J, the junction contained 6 bases not matched to a gene. CDR3 nucleotides: TGTGCCAGCAGTGAGACCGGGACAGGGGGCCGCGAGCAGTACTTC. Protein product: CASSETGTGGREQYF.

The rearrangement uses TRBV5-4 and TRBJ1-6, with 8 bases that match TRBD1. With 0 bases clipped from V and 10 bases from J, the junction kept 6 bases outside the gene matches. Germline CDR1 SGHNT, CDR2 YYREEE (reference sequence). This CDR3 is 15 amino acids long. CDR3 nucleotide sequence: TGTGCCAGCAGCTTGGGGGACAGGATAGGATCACCCCTCCACTTT. Protein: CASSLGDRIGSPLHF.

V usage is TRBV5-1 and J usage is TRBJ1-3; D is unclear. The V and J ends lost 4 bases and 0 bases respectively, with 11 bases between them. Germline values: CDR1 SGHRS, CDR2 YFSETQ. The CDR3 length is 15 residues. CDR3 nucleotide sequence: TGCGCCAGCAGCCAATCTCGAGACTCTGGAAACACCATATATTTT. This codes for CASSQSRDSGNTIYF.

As DNA, the CDR3 is TGTGCCAGCAGCTCAATCCCGGGACTAGCGGGCGGAGCCTACGAGCAGTACTTC. Translation: CASSSIPGLAGGAYEQYF. The chain combines TRBV27 with TRBJ2-7, with TRBD2 matching 12 bases. Germline-derived CDR1 and CDR2 are MNHEY and SMNVEV (reference sequence). V lost 6 bases and J lost 2; bases outside the gene matches: 14. This CDR3 is 18 amino acids long.

V is TRBV11-3 and J is TRBJ2-1; TRBD2 agrees at 12 bases. The CDR3 is 15 residues long. Trimming at V came to 0 bases and at J to 9 bases, leaving 3 bases not matched to a gene. CDR1 is SGHNT, CDR2 YENEEA, per germline. CDR3: CASSLDGLAGTEQFF. CDR3 nucleotide sequence: TGTGCCAGCAGCTTAGATGGACTAGCGGGAACTGAGCAGTTCTTC.

CDR3 region: CASSLALSGLDEKLFF. The DNA for the CDR3 is TGTGCCAGCAGCTTAGCGCTGTCAGGGTTGGATGAAAAACTGTTTTTT. The chain is built from TRBV7-9 and TRBJ1-4; maybe TRBD1 (5 bases). V lost 0 bases and J 6 bases, leaving 14 bases between the germline ends. Germline loops: CDR1 SEHNR, CDR2 FQNEAQ (reference sequence). This CDR3 region has 16 residues.

The chain carries TRBV19 and TRBJ1-1; D remains ambiguous. CDR3 length: 13 residues. V was clipped by 1 base and J by 1 base, with 4 bases between them. The V gene's germline CDR1 is LNHDA and CDR2 SQIVND (reference sequence). CDR3 in amino acids: CASSIGGNTEAFF. The CDR3 DNA sequence: TGTGCCAGTAGTATAGGAGGGAACACTGAAGCTTTCTTT.

This rearrangement joins TRBV19 to TRBJ1-2; D is unresolved. Trimming took off 5 bases at V and 5 bases at J, with 9 bases between the two ends. The length of the CDR3 is 12 residues. Germline lookup yields CDR1 LNHDA and CDR2 SQIVND (reference sequence). The CDR3 bases are TGTGCCAGTAGTTTTCAGACTTATGGCTACACCTTC. The encoded protein is CASSFQTYGYTF. The full variable domain, with the rest looked up from reference TRBV19 and TRBJ1-2, is DGGITQSPKYLFRKEGQNVTLSCEQNLNHDAMYWYRQDPGQGLRLIYYSQIVNDFQKGDIAEGYSVSREKKESFPLTVTSAQKNPTAFYLCASSFQTYGYTFGSGTRLTVV.

This clone has at least ten counts. The chain links TRBV4-1 to TRBJ1-4; TRBD1 aligns across 7 bases. V trimming: 5 bases; J trimming: 6 bases; junction bases outside the gene matches: 9. From germline, CDR1 is MGHRA and CDR2 YSYEKL. The CDR3 totals 15 residues. CDR3 nucleotide sequence: TGCGCCAGCAGCTTTAGGGGGCTGCGAGATGAAAAACTGTTTTTT. This codes for CASSFRGLRDEKLFF.

A few counts support this clone. The chain joins TRBV7-2 to TRBJ2-1; D ambiguous. V dropped 5 bases and J dropped 3 bases, with 11 bases sitting between them. Germline V gene lookup returns CDR1 SGHTA and CDR2 FQGNSA. The CDR3 extends over 14 amino acids. The CDR3 sequence is CASSARSFYNEQFF. The DNA of the CDR3 is TGTGCCAGCAGCGCTCGGTCCTTCTACAATGAGCAGTTCTTC.

The chain recombines TRBV6-5 with TRBJ2-7, with 7 nucleotides matching TRBD1. V shed 6 bases, J shed 3 bases, and the junction held 8 bases outside the gene matches. The CDR3 contains 14 residues. CDR1 and CDR2 from the germline V gene are MNHEY and SVGAGI. CDR3 DNA sequence: TGTGCCAGCAGCACAGGGGAAGTGGGCTACGAGCAGTACTTC. As protein: CASSTGEVGYEQYF.

The gene calls are TRBV19 and TRBJ2-2, with 8 bases identical to TRBD1. J was trimmed by 1 base and V by 6 bases; bases with no gene match: 7. The CDR3 loop spans 16 amino acids. From germline, CDR1 is LNHDA and CDR2 SQIVND (reference sequence). The CDR3 bases are TGTGCCAGTAGGACTCAGGGGGCTAGGAACACCGGGGAGCTGTTTTTT. Protein sequence: CASRTQGARNTGELFF.

Note on this clone: Its ends do not fully match the called genes, so a read error is possible. The V call is TRBV7-7, the J call TRBJ2-7; the D gene is possibly TRBD1 (5 bases). The CDR3 covers 13 residues. Germline V gene lookup returns CDR1 SSHAT and CDR2 FNYEAQ (reference sequence). The CDR3 loop is CASSLDQGAEQYF. In DNA form, the CDR3 reads TGTGCTAGCAGCTTAGATCAAGGGGCTGAGCAGTACTTC.

The chain combines TRBV21-1 with TRBJ2-7; the table names TRBD2, a call not compared with the DNA. TRBV21-1 is designated a pseudogene. CDR3 length equals 17 residues. The chain's CDR3 is CASSKWPRLGRAYLEYF. The CDR3 DNA reads as TGTGCCAGCAGCAAGTGGCCTAGGTTGGGGAGGGCCTACTTAGAGTACTTC.

The chain combines TRBV11-2 with TRBJ1-2; D gene ambiguous. This CDR3 spans 14 amino acids. The V and J ends lost 6 bases and 2 bases respectively, with 13 bases between them. CDR1 and CDR2 (germline): SGHAT, FQNNGV. CDR3 DNA sequence: TGTGCCAGCAGACACCGACACCTCAACTATGGCTACACCTTC. Its protein is CASRHRHLNYGYTF.

This chain links TRBV13 with TRBJ2-7; TRBD1 matches 7 bases. J lost 6 bases, V lost 1 base, and 6 bases had no gene match. Germline lookup yields CDR1 PRHDT and CDR2 FYEKMQ (reference sequence). This CDR3 spans 14 amino acids. CDR3: CASSLVTGNREQYF. CDR3 coding DNA: TGTGCCAGCAGCTTAGTGACAGGGAATCGCGAGCAGTACTTC.

The CDR3 spells CASSPGQAASLWANVLTF. As DNA, the CDR3 is TGCGCCAGCAGCCCGGGACAGGCCGCCTCGCTCTGGGCCAACGTCCTGACTTTC. The chain couples TRBV5-1 to TRBJ2-6, with 8 bases that match TRBD1. The V segment lost 4 bases and the J segment 5 bases; nucleotides outside the gene matches: 14. The CDR3 consists of 18 residues. From germline, CDR1 is SGHRS and CDR2 YFSETQ.

J is TRBJ2-2 and V is TRBV6-5, with TRBD2 as a possible D gene (6 bases). The germline V gene encodes CDR1 MNHEY and CDR2 SVGAGI. CDR3 length equals 12 residues. V gave up 6 bases and J gave up 9 bases, with 11 bases separating them. The chain's CDR3 is CASSNAGRELFF. Here the CDR3 DNA reads TGTGCCAGCAGCAACGCGGGAAGGGAGCTGTTTTTT.

The rearrangement joins TRBV28 to TRBJ1-2; D might be TRBD1 (5 bases). The CDR3 has 14 residues. The V gene's germline CDR1 is MDHEN and CDR2 SYDVKM. Trimming took 2 bases from V and 3 from J, leaving 10 bases between them. The CDR3 sequence is CASSLEWGDYGYTF. The CDR3, as DNA: TGTGCCAGCAGTTTAGAATGGGGCGACTATGGCTACACCTTC.

V usage is TRBV7-6 and J usage is TRBJ1-2; 10 bases line up with TRBD1. V lost 5 bases, J lost 8 bases, and 8 bases stayed unmatched. The CDR3 has 14 amino acids. The V gene's germline CDR1 is SGHVS and CDR2 FNYEAQ. The CDR3 region has the DNA TGTGCCAGCAGCCTCCAGACAGGGGGCTTAGGCTACACCTTC. Translating it yields CASSLQTGGLGYTF.